Detailed here is one TCR beta chain. There are many counts of this clonotype. Its binding antigen is unknown. Nothing much larger sits one base from this clone, and base qualities are not available. TCR beta CDR3 regions were amplified from RNA transcripts for repertoire sequencing. A first-round RT-PCR used HTBI primers with the Qiagen OneStep RT-PCR kit, followed by a second-round multiplex PCR, size selection and purification. Libraries were sequenced on an Illumina HiSeq2000 using paired-end 100 bp reads. In the source study's methods: SOAPnuke was used to process the reads, removing any read that contained adapters or uncalled bases, had a mean Phred below 15, or lacked an exact match to the constant primer or identifier. High-quality paired reads were merged with COPE v1.2.5. Each unique nucleotide sequence was defined as a clonotype, and clonotypes were aligned to IMGT TRB V, D and J references with MiTCR v1.1. Only V-J combinations with frequency above 0.0001 were analysed, covering approximately 99% of repertoires. For each V-J combination, a TCR clonal expansion and chaos score was defined as F50 clonal expansion divided by the chaos observed in the TCRdist matrix. Welch's t-statistics and random forest were used to reduce the features to 10 to 15 V-J combinations, which were then used as input to a naive Bayes classifier. Thyroid-blood repertoire similarity was quantified with the Morisita-Horn index. TCRdb ran its own pipeline on the public reads, namely fastp trimming at Q25 and MiXCR clone calling, and kept in-frame beta chains. Here each entry gathers all rows of one CDR3 protein and keeps the most common genes and DNA. The authors' filters were not applied to this entry. Present in this sample are more than 1,000,000 distinct CDR3 sequences, 36% of which were seen just once. In total, the top ten clones hold around 10% of the sample.

These data come from a study of Graves' ophthalmopathy and Graves' hyperthyroidism (dated by TCRdb to about 2018). The study in broad terms: Hyperthyroidism was considered stable if no progression to ophthalmopathy occurred within 18 months of follow-up. To tell Graves' ophthalmopathy apart from Graves' hyperthyroidism, and to predict which patients would progress to ophthalmopathy, the study relied on TCR beta repertoire signatures. In total, approximately 130 blood samples were TCR-sequenced: fewer than 50 ophthalmopathy, about 75 hyperthyroidism and about 17 hyperthyroidism-to-ophthalmopathy patients. To explore V-J signatures that separate ophthalmopathy from hyperthyroidism, a discovery set of more than 95 patients was enrolled, consisting of about 45 with ophthalmopathy and about 60 with stable hyperthyroidism. For independent validation, a separate cohort was made up of 18 hyperthyroidism patients plus 17 patients who later progressed from hyperthyroidism to ophthalmopathy. In several hyperthyroidism patients, the T-cell repertoires found in thyroid tissue were compared with those found in blood. Following sampling, methimazole starting at 30 mg daily was administered to hyperthyroidism patients, and high-dose intravenous methylprednisolone was administered to ophthalmopathy patients.

The hyperthyroidism patients were 18 to 65 years old and newly diagnosed, with a disease duration of less than 2 months. Patients with other autoimmune diseases, uncontrolled infections, pregnancy or lactation were excluded from the study. Diagnosis was based on clinical symptoms, serum thyroxine, TRAb, thyroid ultrasound and orbital computed tomography. Trizol reagent was used to extract the total RNA, and its quality was then checked on an Agilent 2100 Bioanalyzer. Summary of the overall study and its limitations: The 13-signature model separated ophthalmopathy from stable hyperthyroidism with about 86% sensitivity and just under 84% specificity in cross-validation, and 80%/75% in the test set. Sample size was not predetermined statistically, and investigators were not blinded to group allocation. In validation, the model predicted ophthalmopathy progression with roughly 68% sensitivity and approximately 75% specificity; 12 predicted patients were CT-confirmed with GO in a median of roughly 6.8 months. Most expanded thyroid clonotypes with frequency above 0.001 were also detected in blood, suggesting blood repertoires may reflect the thyroid immune response.

Sequenced material: peripheral blood or thyroid tissue (not recorded which). This clonotype was sampled from an adult man with Graves' hyperthyroidism.

The CDR3 region has the sequence CASSRQSSNQPQHF. The base sequence is TGTGCCAGCAGTCGACAGAGTAGCAATCAGCCCCAGCATTTT. The sequence joins TRBV2 to TRBJ1-5; possibly the D gene is TRBD1, per 5 matching bases. The germline V gene specifies SNHLY as CDR1 and FYNNEI as CDR2. V is reduced by 5 bases and J by 0 bases, leaving a spacing of 8 bases between them. The CDR3 measures 14 amino acids from cysteine to phenylalanine. Here the CDR3 DNA is all that survives: 42 bases in frame from base 1.